A selection of T cell receptor beta chains follows, all from one sample in a study of T cell repertoires in ileal Crohn's disease. The protocol was immunoSEQ multiplex PCR, while the TCRdb copy is restricted to in-frame clones and leaves out a portion. The sample carries about 1,700 clones, more than 90% recorded once. Sequencing was done on a sample of ileal tissue. These receptors were collected from an adult with Crohn's disease. The CDR3 runs from the conserved cysteine through the conserved F or W. D genes are given only for firm matches. Size values are once, few and many counts, or a class for expanded clones, and some rows have none.

v_call	j_call	cdr3_length	clone_size	d_call	cdr3_nt	cdr3_aa
TRBV4-1	TRBJ1-1	14	once	NA	TGCGCCAGCAGCCAAGAACCAGGGTTGTCCGAAGCTTTCTTT	CASSQEPGLSEAFF
TRBV5-1	TRBJ2-3	13	NA	NA	TGCGCCAGCAGCCCCCTTGGAGTAGATACGCAGTATTTT	CASSPLGVDTQYF
TRBV11-3	TRBJ1-1	14	NA	NA	TGTGCCAGCAGCTTAGATCAAAGCGACACTGAAGCTTTCTTT	CASSLDQSDTEAFF
TRBV4-3	TRBJ2-1	12	NA	NA	TGCGCCAGCAGCCTCACCCCAAATGAGCAGTTCTTC	CASSLTPNEQFF
TRBV5-4	TRBJ2-7	15	NA	TRBD1	TGTGCCAGCAGCGCACCGGGACAGGGTGCCTACGAGCAGTACTTC	CASSAPGQGAYEQYF
TRBV19	TRBJ2-7	11	NA	NA	TGTGCCAGTCGGCAGGGTTACGAGCAGTACTTC	CASRQGYEQYF
TRBV27	TRBJ2-1	14	NA	TRBD2	TGTGCCAGCAGTTCGACTAGCGGGGTAAATGAGCAGTTCTTC	CASSSTSGVNEQFF
TRBV27	TRBJ2-7	15	NA	TRBD1	TGTGCCAGCAGTCCAGAGGACGGGACAGTTCTAGAGCAGTACTTC	CASSPEDGTVLEQYF
TRBV10-2	TRBJ2-7	12	NA	NA	TGCGCCAGCAGGTCTTTCCACTACGAGCAGTACTTC	CASRSFHYEQYF
TRBV13	TRBJ2-2	16	NA	NA	TGTGCCAGCAGCCCTTCGAGTGGCCCGAACACCGGGGAGCTGTTTTTT	CASSPSSGPNTGELFF
TRBV28	TRBJ1-2	15	NA	TRBD1	TGTGCCAGCAGTTTAGACGGACAGGGGTGGGATGGCTACACCTTC	CASSLDGQGWDGYTF
TRBV6-7	TRBJ2-1	15	NA	TRBD1	TGTGCCAGCAGTTACGCGGGACAGGGGGGAGGTGAGCAGTTCTTC	CASSYAGQGGGEQFF
TRBV5-4	TRBJ2-7	14	NA	TRBD2	TGTGCCAGCACCCAGAAGAGTGGGGGAGGGGAGCAGTACTTC	CASTQKSGGGEQYF
TRBV11-3	TRBJ2-3	14	NA	NA	TGTGCCAGCAGCCAGGGAGCCAGCACAGATACGCAGTATTTT	CASSQGASTDTQYF
TRBV18	TRBJ2-3	16	NA	TRBD2	TGTGCCAGCTCCCCTAGCGGGGGCCCTAGCACAGATACGCAGTATTTT	CASSPSGGPSTDTQYF
TRBV7-3	TRBJ2-1	16	NA	TRBD2	TGTGCCAGCAGCCCCATAGCGGGGGGCCTCCACAATGAGCAGTTCTTC	CASSPIAGGLHNEQFF
TRBV15	TRBJ1-2	16	NA	TRBD1	TGTGCCACCAGCAGAGATCTGGGACAGGCAAACTATGGCTACACCTTC	CATSRDLGQANYGYTF
TRBV7-3	TRBJ2-5	13	NA	NA	TGTGCCAGCGGAAGGACGTCACAAGAGACCCAGTACTTC	CASGRTSQETQYF
TRBV20-1	TRBJ2-7	11	few	NA	TGCAGTGCTACCGGGCCCTACGAGCAGTACTTC	CSATGPYEQYF
TRBV7-9	TRBJ1-3	15	NA	NA	TGTGCCAGCAGCTTGGACAGCAAGGTGGGAAACACCATATATTTT	CASSLDSKVGNTIYF
TRBV27	TRBJ2-1	14	NA	NA	TGTGCCAGCAGTCCCCCCGCGGGCTACAATGAGCAGTTCTTC	CASSPPAGYNEQFF
TRBV25-1	TRBJ1-2	15	once	TRBD1	TGTGCCAGCAGCTCACCTGGACAGGGACAGTATGGCTACACCTTC	CASSSPGQGQYGYTF
TRBV9	TRBJ1-3	18	once	NA	TGTGCCAGCAGCGTAAGTGACTCGTTCCCGGGCTCTGGAAACACCATATATTTT	CASSVSDSFPGSGNTIYF
TRBV7-2	TRBJ2-3	12	NA	NA	TGTGCCAGCAGCCCATACACAGATACGCAGTATTTT	CASSPYTDTQYF
TRBV6-5	TRBJ2-1	15	NA	NA	TGTGCCAGCAGTTACGGGAAACAGTCTCACAATGAGCAGTTCTTC	CASSYGKQSHNEQFF
TRBV30	TRBJ2-5	18	NA	TRBD1	TGTGCCTGGAGCCTCGGGGGACAGGGGGCGTATTATCGAGAGACCCAGTACTTC	CAWSLGGQGAYYRETQYF
TRBV30	TRBJ2-7	14	NA	NA	TGTGCCTGGAGTAGGAACAGTGATTCCTACGAGCAGTACTTC	CAWSRNSDSYEQYF
TRBV27	TRBJ2-1	14	NA	TRBD2	TGTGCCAGCTTGAGCGGGAGCCCCTACAATGAGCAGTTCTTC	CASLSGSPYNEQFF
TRBV5-6	TRBJ1-2	13	NA	TRBD1	TGTGCCAGCAGCTCACAGGGGGCGTACGGCTACACCTTC	CASSSQGAYGYTF